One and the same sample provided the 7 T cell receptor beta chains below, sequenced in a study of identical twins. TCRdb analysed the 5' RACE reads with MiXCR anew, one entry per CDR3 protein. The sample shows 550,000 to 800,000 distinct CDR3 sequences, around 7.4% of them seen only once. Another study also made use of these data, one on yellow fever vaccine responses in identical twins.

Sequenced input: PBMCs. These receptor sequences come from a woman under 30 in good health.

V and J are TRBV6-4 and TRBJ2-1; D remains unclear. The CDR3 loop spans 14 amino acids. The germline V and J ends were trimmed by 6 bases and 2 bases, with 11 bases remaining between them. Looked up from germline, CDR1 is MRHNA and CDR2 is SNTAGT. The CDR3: CASSVDQTYNEQFF. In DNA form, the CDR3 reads TGTGCCAGCAGCGTAGATCAAACCTACAATGAGCAGTTCTTC.

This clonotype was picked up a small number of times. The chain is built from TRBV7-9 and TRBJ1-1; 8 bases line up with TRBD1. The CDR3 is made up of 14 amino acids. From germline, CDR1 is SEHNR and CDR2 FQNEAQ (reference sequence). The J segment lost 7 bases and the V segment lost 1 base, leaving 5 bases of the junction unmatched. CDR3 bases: TGTGCCAGCAGCTTAGGGACAGGGAGCGGTGAAGCTTTCTTT. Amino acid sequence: CASSLGTGSGEAFF.

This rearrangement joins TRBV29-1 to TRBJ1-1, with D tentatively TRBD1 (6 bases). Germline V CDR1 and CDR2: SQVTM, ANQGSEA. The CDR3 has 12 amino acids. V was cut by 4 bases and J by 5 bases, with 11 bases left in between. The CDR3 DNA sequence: TGCAGCGTTGTACAGGGCTGGACTGAAGCTTTCTTT. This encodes CSVVQGWTEAFF.

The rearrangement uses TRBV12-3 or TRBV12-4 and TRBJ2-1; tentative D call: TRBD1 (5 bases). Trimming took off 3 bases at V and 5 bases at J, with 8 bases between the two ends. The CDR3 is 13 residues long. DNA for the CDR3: TGTGCCAGCAGTTTGTACAGGAACAATGAGCAGTTCTTC. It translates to CASSLYRNNEQFF.

CDR3 DNA sequence: TGCAGCGTTGAACCCCGGTCACCCCAAGAGACCCAGTACTTC. It codes for CSVEPRSPQETQYF. This chain links TRBV29-1 with TRBJ2-5, with unresolved D. Looked up from germline, CDR1 is SQVTM and CDR2 is ANQGSEA. This CDR3 region has 14 residues. Trimming removed 2 bases from V and 1 base from J, with 11 bases in between.

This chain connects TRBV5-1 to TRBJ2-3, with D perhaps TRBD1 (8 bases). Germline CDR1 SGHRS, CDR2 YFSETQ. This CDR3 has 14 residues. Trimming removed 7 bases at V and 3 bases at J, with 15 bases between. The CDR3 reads CASWGGQVTDTQYF. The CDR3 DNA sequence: TGCGCCAGCTGGGGGGGACAGGTAACAGATACGCAGTATTTT.

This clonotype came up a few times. The CDR3 protein is CASSDQDRGGETQYF. The CDR3 region has the DNA TGTGCCAGCAGTGACCAAGACAGGGGTGGGGAGACCCAGTACTTC. The chain couples TRBV25-1 to TRBJ2-5; the match to TRBD1 covers 8 bases. CDR3 length equals 15 residues. The V and J ends lost 3 bases and 5 bases, in that order; junction bases with no gene match: 8. The germline V gene encodes CDR1 MGHDK and CDR2 SYGVNS. The full variable domain, completed using reference TRBV25-1 and TRBJ2-5, is EADIYQTPRYLVIGTGKKITLECSQTMGHDKMYWYQQDPGMELHLIHYSYGVNSTEKGDLSSESTVSRIRTEHFPLTLESARPSHTSQYLCASSDQDRGGETQYFGPGTRLLVL.